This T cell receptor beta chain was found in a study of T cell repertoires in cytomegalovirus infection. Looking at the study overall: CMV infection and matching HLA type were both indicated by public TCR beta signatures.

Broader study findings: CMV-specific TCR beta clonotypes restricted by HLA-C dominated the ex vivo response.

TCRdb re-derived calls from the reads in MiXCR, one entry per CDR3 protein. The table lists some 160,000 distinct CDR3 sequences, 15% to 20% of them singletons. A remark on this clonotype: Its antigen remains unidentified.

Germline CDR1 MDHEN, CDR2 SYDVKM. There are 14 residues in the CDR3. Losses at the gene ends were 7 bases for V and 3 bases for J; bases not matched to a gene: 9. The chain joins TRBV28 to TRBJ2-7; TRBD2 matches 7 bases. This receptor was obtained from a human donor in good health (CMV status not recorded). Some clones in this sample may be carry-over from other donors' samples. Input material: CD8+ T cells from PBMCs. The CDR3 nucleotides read TGTGCCAGCACCTTCACTAGCGCCCTCTACGAGCAGTACTTC. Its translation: CASTFTSALYEQYF. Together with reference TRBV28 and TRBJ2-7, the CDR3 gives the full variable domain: DVKVTQSSRYLVKRTGEKVFLECVQDMDHENMFWYRQDPGLGLRLIYFSYDVKMKEKGDIPEGYSVSREKKERFSLILESASTNQTSMYLCASTFTSALYEQYFGPGTRLTVT.